This note documents a single T cell receptor beta chain sequence. This entry belongs to a study of blood T cell repertoires in COVID-19. Study overall: Samples came from the United States, Italy and Spain, spanning acute and convalescent COVID-19. PBMCs, B-cell-depleted T cells, or T cells provided the cDNA or gDNA that made up the material.

The authors' processing: Reference gene primer amplification gave nucleated cell count estimates. TCRdb's table, derived via immunoSEQ multiplex PCR, lists solely in-frame clones and lacks some. That table furnishes V, J and clone size, whereas the DNA furnished D and trimming. There are hundreds of thousands of clones in the sample; over 75% occur only once, and roughly 12% lies in the top ten. Seattle patients were enrolled during active infection and followed longitudinally. J lost 0 bases, V lost 3 bases, and 8 bases had no gene match. Per germline, CDR1 SNHLY and CDR2 FYNNEI. The CDR3 is 16 amino acids.

The sequenced material came from peripheral blood. J is TRBJ2-7 and V is TRBV2; TRBD2 aligns across 7 bases. This TCR was recovered from a man aged 45-65 years with COVID-19, enrolled during active disease. CDR3 DNA: TGTGCCAGCAGTGATGGGAGGGACGGAAGCTCCTACGAGCAGTACTTC. Translation gives CASSDGRDGSSYEQYF.